This T cell receptor (beta chain) was identified in a study of post-analysis software for immune sequencing data. Study observations and caveats: With F measure, samples from one preparation batch clustered together strongly. For normalized Chao1 diversity, multiple sclerosis patients scored significantly lower than controls did. Roughly 5 TRBV segments, TRBV5-6, TRBV5-1 and TRBV20-1 among them, were found more frequent in patients than controls.

Unique molecular identifiers were present in the TCR beta cDNA libraries. TCRdb reprocessed the PCR reads via MiXCR and lists one record per CDR3 protein. The repertoire includes 550,000 to 700,000 distinct CDR3 sequences, roughly two fifths of them detected once, and around 1.7% sits in the top ten. The trim removed 6 bases at V and 8 bases at J, leaving 10 bases unmatched. The CDR3 spans 15 residues. Comments on this clonotype: What it binds is unknown.

The sample was blood. V and J are TRBV12-3 or TRBV12-4 and TRBJ2-1; 10 nucleotides agree with TRBD2. The sequence was collected from a girl aged 5-17 years with multiple sclerosis. CDR3 coding DNA: TGTGCCAGCAGCCTGGGACTAGCGTGGATCGATGAGCAGTTCTTC. It is translated as CASSLGLAWIDEQFF.